A selection of T cell receptor beta chains follows, all from one sample in a study of T cells of healthy individuals. Each CDR3 protein is one row after TCRdb ran MiXCR on the 5' RACE reads. The table includes about 60,000 distinct CDR3 sequences, about 16% detected once. These receptors were collected from a human donor in good health. The CDR3 runs from the conserved cysteine through the conserved F or W.

>TRBV7-9
CASSRDSPKGELFF
>TRBV20-1
CSAPAGNSYEQYF
>TRBV3-1
CASSPQSGQLNTEAFF
>TRBV20-1
CSAKVRVGTGLAGVGYNEQFF
>TRBV27
CASSLRQRGLSGANVLTF
>TRBV12-3/TRBV12-4
CASNPQFSGNTIYF
>TRBV20-1
CSASYSLAGGVYTQYF
>TRBV5-1
CASSVRQGVGTDTQYF
>TRBV27
CATGWSQPQHF
>TRBV20-1
CSALTGSSYNEQFF
>TRBV27
CASRTGGVDTQYF
>TRBV20-1
CSALPDPLGTQYF
>TRBV18
CASSPVQTNTGELFF
>TRBV29-1
CSVEDGPPYNEQFF
>TRBV20-1
CSARDRGLAYINEQFF
>TRBV10-3
CAIRAAGDTDTQYF
>TRBV7-2
CASSLQSTDTQYF
>TRBV12-5
CASGLDLQGNNEQFF
>TRBV19
CASSWTSGSNEQFF
>TRBV7-9
CASSSRQDRGNTF
>TRBV5-1
CASSGTSGGADTDTQYF
>TRBV5-1
CASYRTGYGYTF
>TRBV6-1
CASASGGSPDTQYF
>TRBV12-3/TRBV12-4
CASSLISGTIYGYTF
>TRBV20-1
CSARGGGETQYF
>TRBV5-1
CASSNPGTNYEQYF
>TRBV4-2
CASSQDLSTSGRVKNIQYF
>TRBV9
CASSVAGASGAYNEQFF
>TRBV27
CASKQESTGELFF
>TRBV7-9
CASSWTDSDSPLHF
>TRBV20-1
CSARVTRGGEKLFF
>TRBV29-1
CSVEELGVGGSGYTF
>TRBV12-3/TRBV12-4
CASSLDRGSHSNQPQHF
>TRBV2
CASRETDSYEQYF
>TRBV6-5
CASKGGGSYGYTF
>TRBV7-2
CASSLRGETRGNTGELFF
>TRBV12-3/TRBV12-4
CASSLSRRRLPEAFF
>TRBV20-1
CSANPTRGGTQYF